Listed below are T cell receptor beta chains from one sample, sequenced in a study of neurological immune-mediated disorders. TCRdb redid the calling of the 5' RACE reads with MiXCR, one entry per CDR3 protein. The top ten clones hold approximately 30% of a sample with around 37,000 distinct CDR3 sequences, roughly 15% of them seen once. Specimen: PBMCs. Every receptor here comes from a woman aged 50 to 60 with HTLV-1-associated myelopathy (HAM/TSP). Both conserved end residues are part of each CDR3. Each record gives: D gene, V gene, J gene, clone size, CDR3 DNA, CDR3 protein. The D gene is left open where the match is weak. Clone size is shown for a subset of rows, as once, few, many or a class of expanded clone.

.	TRBV9	TRBJ1-1	once	TGTGCCAGCGGGAGGGAGATGAACACTGAAGCTTTCTTT	CASGREMNTEAFF
.	TRBV29-1	TRBJ1-1	once	TGCAGCGTTGAAGATAGGTGGACATCGAACACTGAAGCTTTCTTT	CSVEDRWTSNTEAFF
.	TRBV7-9	TRBJ2-5	few	TGTGCCAGCACCTATCAAGGGCAGTCAGAGACCCAGTACTTC	CASTYQGQSETQYF
.	TRBV27	TRBJ1-1	many	TGTGCCAGCAGTTTATGGGGCAGGGGTAGGACTGAAGCTTTCTTT	CASSLWGRGRTEAFF
.	TRBV9	TRBJ2-1	many	TGTGCCAGCAGCGTAGATGTGAAGAATGAGCAGTTCTTC	CASSVDVKNEQFF
TRBD1	TRBV5-1	TRBJ1-3	many	TGCGCCAGCAGCTCGTCGACAGGGGCTGGAAACACCATATATTTT	CASSSSTGAGNTIYF
TRBD1	TRBV14	TRBJ1-2	.	TGTGCCAGCACTCCAGGGGGAGCGAGCTATGGCTACACCTTC	CASTPGGASYGYTF
.	TRBV5-6	TRBJ1-1	many	TGTGCCAGCCTCGACTGGGTGAACACTGAAGCTTTCTTT	CASLDWVNTEAFF
.	TRBV24-1	TRBJ1-5	many	TGTGCCACCAGTGACTCACGGGTAGTGGGTCAGCCCCAGCATTTT	CATSDSRVVGQPQHF
.	TRBV6-5	TRBJ1-1	.	TGTGCCAGCAGTTACTCGGGACCGAGGGTCACTGAAGCTTTCTTT	CASSYSGPRVTEAFF
.	TRBV6-5	TRBJ2-7	many	TGTGCCAGCAGGGAAGGGTCACTAGCCCGGGAGCAGTACTTC	CASREGSLAREQYF
.	TRBV9	TRBJ1-4	many	TGTGCCAGCAGCCCACAGGGTCTGAATGAAAAACTGTTTTTT	CASSPQGLNEKLFF
.	TRBV20-1	TRBJ1-5	many	TGCAGTGCTAGTAACGGCAATCAGCCCCAGCATTTT	CSASNGNQPQHF
.	TRBV20-1	TRBJ1-5	.	TGCAGTGCTAGTACAGTCGCAGGGAATCAGCCCCAGCATTTT	CSASTVAGNQPQHF
.	TRBV4-3	TRBJ1-6	many	TGCGCCAGCAGCCCGCTTGACTATAATTCACCCCTCCACTTT	CASSPLDYNSPLHF
.	TRBV29-1	TRBJ1-3	.	TGCAGCGTTGCCTGGGCTGGAAACAAGATATATTTT	CSVAWAGNKIYF
.	TRBV12-3/TRBV12-4	TRBJ1-1	many	TGTGCCAGCAGTTTAGTGGGGGGCGTAATGAACACTGAAGCTTTCTTT	CASSLVGGVMNTEAFF
.	TRBV5-6	TRBJ2-2	.	TGTGCCAGTCAACCAAGGGACAAGGACACCGGGGAGCTGTTTTTT	CASQPRDKDTGELFF
TRBD1	TRBV18	TRBJ2-4	many	TGTGCCAGCTCGCCACCACAGGGGCGCAAAAACATTCAGTACTTC	CASSPPQGRKNIQYF
.	TRBV5-1	TRBJ2-5	many	TGCGCCAGCAGCTTAGGCACCTTGGGGACCCAAGAGACCCAGTACTTC	CASSLGTLGTQETQYF
.	TRBV7-2	TRBJ1-4	many	TGTGCCAGCAGCTTAGGCCTTGGAGAACCTAATGAAAAACTGTTTTTT	CASSLGLGEPNEKLFF
.	TRBV4-3	TRBJ2-7	many	TGCGCCAGCAGCCAAGATAACGAAGGATACTACGAGCAGTACTTC	CASSQDNEGYYEQYF
.	TRBV7-2	TRBJ2-7	many	TGTGCCAGCAGCCCTTCCAGGCTGTTAGAGCAGTACTTC	CASSPSRLLEQYF
.	TRBV11-3	TRBJ2-1	many	TGTGCCAGCAGCGTAACAGGGAATGAGCAGTTCTTC	CASSVTGNEQFF
.	TRBV7-2	TRBJ2-7	many	TGTGCCAGCAGCTCCAGCCCTACCAGCTCCTACGAGCAGTACTTC	CASSSSPTSSYEQYF
.	TRBV19	TRBJ1-1	.	TGTGCCAGTAGTATCTGGCCCCCAATTGAAGCTTTCTTT	CASSIWPPIEAFF
.	TRBV3-1	TRBJ2-2	many	TGTGCCAGCAGCCGCGGGACATCGGTAACCGGGGAGCTGTTTTTT	CASSRGTSVTGELFF
TRBD1	TRBV27	TRBJ1-1	many	TGTGCCAGCAGTTTTTCACCCGGGACAGGGGGTTTGAACACTGAAGCTTTCTTT	CASSFSPGTGGLNTEAFF
TRBD2	TRBV4-2	TRBJ2-7	.	TGTGCCAGCAGCCAGGGGCTAGCGGGGGCTGAGCAGTACTTC	CASSQGLAGAEQYF
.	TRBV5-1	TRBJ2-7	many	TGCGCCAGCAGCACCTCCGGACTCCCCTACGAGCAGTACTTC	CASSTSGLPYEQYF
TRBD1	TRBV11-1	TRBJ1-4	many	TGTGCCAGCAGCCGCGGGACAGGTAGAAAACTGTTTTTT	CASSRGTGRKLFF
TRBD1	TRBV20-1	TRBJ2-3	many	TGCAGTGCATCACCGGGACAGGGTCCAGATACGCAGTATTTT	CSASPGQGPDTQYF
.	TRBV4-3	TRBJ1-4	.	TGCGCCAGCAACCAAGAAGGAACAGGGCAGGGTAATGAAAAACTGTTTTTT	CASNQEGTGQGNEKLFF
.	TRBV12-3/TRBV12-4	TRBJ1-1	many	TGTGCCACTGGGGGCGGGAGCGGGAACACTGAAGCTTTCTTT	CATGGGSGNTEAFF
TRBD1	TRBV6-6	TRBJ2-3	many	TGTGCCAGCAGTCGTTTGGGACAGGGGGGCACAGATACGCAGTATTTT	CASSRLGQGGTDTQYF
.	TRBV7-8	TRBJ2-1	many	TGTGCCAGCGGCTACAATGAGCAGTTCTTC	CASGYNEQFF
.	TRBV9	TRBJ2-3	many	TGTGCCAGCAGCGTAGAATCGGGGGCAGATACGCAGTATTTT	CASSVESGADTQYF
.	TRBV7-7	TRBJ1-6	many	TGTGCTAGCAGCACCAGTGAGAATTCACCCCTCCACTTT	CASSTSENSPLHF
TRBD1	TRBV7-8	TRBJ1-1	many	TGTGCCAGCAGCACTCACGGGACAGGGTCCACTGAAGCTTTCTTT	CASSTHGTGSTEAFF
TRBD1	TRBV19	TRBJ1-1	many	TGTGCCAGTGATCCGGGACAGATCTTGAACACTGAAGCTTTCTTT	CASDPGQILNTEAFF
.	TRBV20-1	TRBJ1-1	many	TGCAGTGCTAGAGGATCACAGGGAAGGGGGACTGAAGCTTTCTTT	CSARGSQGRGTEAFF
.	TRBV28	TRBJ2-2	many	TGTGCCAGCAGTTTAGGGGGGAAAACCGGGGAGCTGTTTTTT	CASSLGGKTGELFF
.	TRBV18	TRBJ1-3	.	TGTGCCAGCTCACCACCGGCCTGGGGAAACACCATATATTTT	CASSPPAWGNTIYF